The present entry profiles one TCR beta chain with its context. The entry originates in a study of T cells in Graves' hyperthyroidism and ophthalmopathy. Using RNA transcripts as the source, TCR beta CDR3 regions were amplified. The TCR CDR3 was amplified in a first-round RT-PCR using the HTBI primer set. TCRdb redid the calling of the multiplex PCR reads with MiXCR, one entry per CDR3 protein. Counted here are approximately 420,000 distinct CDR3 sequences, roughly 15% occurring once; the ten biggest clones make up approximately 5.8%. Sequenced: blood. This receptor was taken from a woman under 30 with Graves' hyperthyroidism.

The CDR3 is CASSLGSINEQFF. The CDR3 DNA is TGTGCCAGCAGTCTCGGGAGTATCAATGAGCAGTTCTTC. The gene calls are TRBV12-3 or TRBV12-4 and TRBJ2-1; a weak D match, TRBD2 (6 bases). This CDR3 comprises 13 residues. The V and J ends lost 5 bases and 6 bases respectively, with 11 bases between them.